The 13 T cell receptor beta chains below all came from one sample that was sequenced in a study of cytomegalovirus exposure and HLA in healthy donors. With 60 Vbeta and 13 Jbeta primers, the PCR was carried out. The table came from immunoSEQ multiplex PCR; TCRdb's copy has only in-frame clones and leaves some out. The sample has about 150,000 clones, 75% to 80% seen once; the top ten hold roughly 0.68%. Sequenced: PBMCs. These receptors were obtained from a male donor in good health and CMV-seronegative.

The chain is built from TRBV9 and TRBJ2-1; 13 nucleotides line up with TRBD2. V lost 5 bases, J lost 4 bases, and 12 bases stayed unmatched. Germline loops: CDR1 SGDLS, CDR2 YYNGEE. This CDR3 has 18 residues. CDR3 sequence (DNA): TGTGCCAGCAGTCGATCCCTTGGGACTAGCGGGATTTACAATGAGCAGTTCTTC. The encoded protein is CASSRSLGTSGIYNEQFF.

A single count supports this clone. The CDR3 DNA follows: TGCAGCGTTGAAGGCGGAGGGATCACTGAAGCTTTCTTT. Protein sequence: CSVEGGGITEAFF. The chain employs TRBV29-1 and TRBJ1-1, with D unresolved. Germline CDR1 SQVTM, CDR2 ANQGSEA. The length of the CDR3 is 13 residues. The V end lost 1 base, the J end lost 4 bases, and 10 bases lay between the germline ends.

The rearrangement joins TRBV4-3 to TRBJ1-4, with 7 positions matching TRBD1. The germline V gene has CDR1 LGHNA and CDR2 YSLEER. With V trimmed by 4 bases and J by 7 bases, 24 bases remained unmatched. The CDR3 has 20 residues. CDR3 amino acids: CASSPGIGGGFTGLGEKLFF. The CDR3 nucleotides read TGCGCCAGCAGCCCCGGTATAGGGGGCGGGTTTACCGGACTGGGTGAAAAACTGTTTTTT.

The chain is built from TRBV18 and TRBJ1-1; D possibly corresponds to TRBD1 (5 bases). V lost 3 bases and J 3 bases, leaving 11 bases between the germline ends. The CDR3 spans 14 residues. Germline CDR1 and CDR2: KGHSH and LQKENI. CDR3 sequence reads: CASSPRGGDTEAFF. The CDR3 DNA reads as TGTGCCAGCTCACCGAGGGGAGGGGACACTGAAGCTTTCTTT.

A single count supports this clone. The CDR3 nucleotides read TGTGCCAGCAGCTTCACCAGGGGGCTAACAGAGACCCAGTACTTC. Translation gives CASSFTRGLTETQYF. This rearrangement joins TRBV11-3 to TRBJ2-5, with 8 nucleotides matching TRBD1. This CDR3 is built from 15 residues. The V gene end was trimmed by 3 bases and the J gene end by 4 bases; junction bases not matched to a gene: 7. Looked up from germline, CDR1 is SGHNT and CDR2 is YENEEA.

This clone was seen only once. V and J are TRBV6-1 and TRBJ2-1; unclear D gene. The CDR3 extends over 15 amino acids. Germline CDR1 reads MNHNS; CDR2 reads SASEGT. The V gene lost 5 bases and the J gene lost 1 base, with 12 bases spanning the gap. The CDR3 is CASSTNIRSYNEQFF. The DNA of the CDR3 is TGTGCCAGCAGTACTAACATAAGATCCTACAATGAGCAGTTCTTC.

For this clone: An end of the junction differs from the germline gene, which may be a read error. J is TRBJ2-4 and V is TRBV7-9, with D tentatively TRBD1 or TRBD2 (6 bases each). The germline CDR1 and CDR2 sequences are SEHNR and FQNEAQ (reference sequence). The CDR3 covers 16 residues. CDR3 residues: CSSSLGTGGTKNIQYF. CDR3 coding DNA: TGTTCCAGCAGCTTAGGGACTGGGGGCACCAAAAACATTCAGTACTTC. Together with reference TRBV7-9 and TRBJ2-4, the CDR3 gives the full variable domain: DTGVSQNPRHKITKRGQNVTFRCDPISEHNRLYWYRQTLGQGPEFLTYFQNEAQLEKSRLLSDRFSAERPKGSFSTLEIQRTEQGDSAMYLCSSSLGTGGTKNIQYFGAGTRLSVL.

In the case of this clone: The junction departs from germline at one end; a sequencing error may be responsible. J is TRBJ2-7 and V is TRBV18; TRBD1 is a possible D gene (6 bases). The germline V gene encodes CDR1 KGHSH and CDR2 LQKENI. The CDR3 covers 13 residues. The chain's CDR3 is CASPPKDSYEQYF. In DNA, the CDR3 is TGTGCCAGCCCACCAAAGGACAGCTACGAGCAGTACTTC.

The chain links TRBV7-2 to TRBJ1-5; D perhaps matches TRBD1 (5 bases). Between the trimmed V and J ends, which lost 0 bases and 3 bases, there was a span of 15 bases. CDR3 length equals 17 residues. Germline CDR1 reads SGHTA; CDR2 reads FQGNSA. The CDR3 bases are TGTGCCAGCAGCTTAGCGGGGGTGGGAGGAAACAATCAGCCCCAGCATTTT. It yields the protein CASSLAGVGGNNQPQHF.

The chain has TRBV2 and TRBJ1-5, with TRBD1 matching over 7 bases. The CDR3 is made up of 16 amino acids. The germline CDR1 and CDR2 sequences are SNHLY and FYNNEI. V lost 7 bases to trimming and J lost 0 bases; unmatched junction nucleotides: 9. For the CDR3, the DNA is TGTGCCAGCACCAAGGGGGCACCTTATAGCAATCAGCCCCAGCATTTT. Translation gives CASTKGAPYSNQPQHF.

The count of this clone is one. The rearrangement joins TRBV4-1 to TRBJ2-5; tentative D call: TRBD1 (5 bases). Trimming took off 0 bases at V and 1 base at J, with 9 bases between the two ends. The CDR3 covers 15 residues. Germline lookup yields CDR1 MGHRA and CDR2 YSYEKL. The CDR3 loop reads CASSQDGRAQETQYF. CDR3 DNA: TGCGCCAGCAGCCAAGATGGCAGGGCCCAAGAGACCCAGTACTTC.

J is TRBJ2-7 and V is TRBV7-2; 8 bases align to TRBD1. J lost 2 bases, V lost 5 bases, and 2 bases had no gene match. The CDR3 covers 13 residues. Germline CDR1 is SGHTA and CDR2 is FQGNSA. This chain's CDR3 is CASSRTGTYEQYF. For the CDR3, the DNA is TGTGCCAGCAGCCGGACAGGGACCTACGAGCAGTACTTC.

The gene calls are TRBV30 and TRBJ1-1; the match to TRBD1 covers 10 bases. The V and J ends lost 4 bases and 1 base, in that order; junction bases with no gene match: 9. This CDR3 spans 16 amino acids. The germline V gene encodes CDR1 GTSNPN and CDR2 SVGIG (reference sequence). CDR3 bases: TGTGCCTGGAAGGGACAGGGGCTAAAGCGGAACACTGAAGCTTTCTTT. Translation: CAWKGQGLKRNTEAFF.